Sequencing of this TCR beta chain was carried out in a study of graft-versus-host responses after intestinal transplantation. Details on this clone: Its target is not known.

The data were produced by immunoSEQ multiplex PCR, yet TCRdb's version contains in-frame clones alone and is incomplete. The sample contains approximately 85,000 clones, around 93% of which appear only once. The CDR3 contains 15 residues. CDR1 is LGHNA and CDR2 is YNFKEQ in the germline V gene. Trimming took 4 bases from V and 3 from J; bases not matched to a gene: 3. Broader study findings: Maximum circulating GvH clone levels tracked with early post-transplant HvG decreases.

The V call is TRBV4-2, the J call TRBJ2-3, with 11 positions matching TRBD2. Sequencing was performed on unstimulated CD8+ T cells sorted from spleen or lymph node cells, taken before transplant. The TCR originated in a human donor who was the organ donor for an intestinal transplant. The CDR3 here is CASSPRTSGTDTQYF. The CDR3 DNA reads as TGTGCCAGCAGCCCCCGGACTAGCGGGACAGATACGCAGTATTTT.